The rows below give T cell receptor beta chains drawn from one sample of a study of blood T cell repertoires in COVID-19. Sequenced by immunoSEQ multiplex PCR; TCRdb stores in-frame clones only, minus some. The sample shows hundreds of thousands of clones, approximately 90% of them seen only once. The sequenced material came from PBMCs or T cells enriched from blood (not recorded which). Source of these receptors: a man aged 50 to 60 who had been exposed to COVID-19. The CDR3 runs from the conserved cysteine through the conserved F or W. A D gene is named only where the DNA matches it firmly. Clone size is not always given. Where it is, it says once, few, many or a class for expanded clones.

>TRBD1|NA|TRBJ2-3|TRBV5-6
TGTGCCAGCAGCCCCAGACAGGGGCGCACAGATACGCAGTATTTT
CASSPRQGRTDTQYF
>TRBD1|NA|TRBJ1-4|TRBV28
TGTGCCAGCAGTTTATCGGGTTCAGGGGGCGCGGGGAAACTGTTTTTT
CASSLSGSGGAGKLFF
>TRBD1|NA|TRBJ2-5|TRBV19
TGTGCCAGTAGTACCGTCGGGACAGGCTACTCAAATCAAGAGACCCAGTACTTC
CASSTVGTGYSNQETQYF
>TRBD2|NA|TRBJ2-1|TRBV5-1
TGCGCCAGCAGCTTGGAGGCTAGCGGGTTGAATTACAATGAGCAGTTCTTC
CASSLEASGLNYNEQFF
>NA|NA|TRBJ2-6|TRBV9
TGTGCCAGCAGCGTAGACAGTACCTCTGGGGCCAACGTCCTGACTTTC
CASSVDSTSGANVLTF
>NA|NA|TRBJ1-1|TRBV15
TGTGCCACCAGCAAAGATCCGTTAACCCAAACGGGAGCTTTCTTT
CATSKDPLTQTGAFF
>NA|NA|TRBJ2-7|TRBV6-1
TGTGCCAGCAGTGAAGGACAGGCTAGCTCCTACGAGCAGTACTTC
CASSEGQASSYEQYF
>NA|once|TRBJ1-6|TRBV11-2
TGTGCCAGCAGCTTCAGGTGGGAGATAGAAAACTCACCCCTCCACTTT
CASSFRWEIENSPLHF
>TRBD1|once|TRBJ1-5|TRBV2
TGTGCCAGCAGACAAGGGACAGCTAGCAATCAGCCCCAGCATTTT
CASRQGTASNQPQHF
>TRBD1|NA|TRBJ1-2|TRBV29-1
TGCAGCGTTGGCAGTGGGGGACAGGGGGCGGGCGGCTACACCTTC
CSVGSGGQGAGGYTF
>TRBD2|once|TRBJ2-3|TRBV5-1
TGCGCCAGCAGCTTGCCCCAAGCGGGAGAGAAGACAGATACGCAGTATTTT
CASSLPQAGEKTDTQYF
>NA|NA|TRBJ1-6|TRBV7-3
TGTGCCAGCAGCTTAGGGGCTTATGGTTCACCCCTCCACTTT
CASSLGAYGSPLHF
>NA|once|TRBJ2-3|TRBV4-2
TGTGCCAGCAGCCAAGGGGGCCGCACAGATACGCAGTATTTT
CASSQGGRTDTQYF
>TRBD1|NA|TRBJ1-2|TRBV6-5
TGTGCCAGCAGTTACTCAGGGGGCAGGAGGGACTATGGCTACACCTTC
CASSYSGGRRDYGYTF
>NA|NA|TRBJ2-3|TRBV3-1/TRBV3-2
TGTGCCAGCAGGACCTCGGGCGGGGATACGCAGTATTTT
CASRTSGGDTQYF
>NA|NA|TRBJ1-1|TRBV15
TGTGCCACCAGCGCATACAGGTACACTGAAGCTTTCTTT
CATSAYRYTEAFF
>TRBD2|once|TRBJ2-3|TRBV5-1
TGCGCCAGCAGCCGGGGCGGGGGGCCCCAAACAGATACGCAGTATTTT
CASSRGGGPQTDTQYF
>NA|NA|TRBJ1-1|TRBV18
TGTGCCAGCTCACCACGGTCCGGGGGGAACACTGAAGCTTTCTTT
CASSPRSGGNTEAFF
>TRBD2|NA|TRBJ2-3|TRBV5-1
TGCGCCAGCAGCCCTATAGCGGGAGAGGGAGATACGCAGTATTTT
CASSPIAGEGDTQYF
>NA|NA|TRBJ2-2|TRBV7-3
TGTGCCAGCAGCTTGGCCAACGCGGCTGGTGGGGAGCTGTTTTTT
CASSLANAAGGELFF
>TRBD1|NA|TRBJ2-1|TRBV24-1
TGTGCCACCAGTGATCTGCGTCCCGGGACAGGGTGGAGGTCCTACAATGAGCAGTTCTTC
CATSDLRPGTGWRSYNEQFF
>NA|NA|TRBJ1-3|TRBV2
TGTGCCAGCAGTGAGTTAGGCAGGGCCTCTGGAAACACCATATATTTT
CASSELGRASGNTIYF
>NA|NA|TRBJ1-2|TRBV18
TGTGCCAGCTCACCAAGGACATCTCGGGACTATGGCTACACCTTC
CASSPRTSRDYGYTF
>TRBD1|once|TRBJ1-3|TRBV30
TGTGCCTGGGATCGACAGGGGGCCACCTACTCTGGAAACACCATATATTTT
CAWDRQGATYSGNTIYF
>NA|NA|TRBJ1-6|TRBV28
TGTGCCAGCTTACTAGGCGGGGGCTCCTATAATTCACCCCTCCACTTT
CASLLGGGSYNSPLHF
>TRBD1|few|TRBJ1-5|TRBV2
TGTGCCAGCAGTGAAAATTTCGACAGGGTAAAAATCCAGCCCCAGCATTTT
CASSENFDRVKIQPQHF
>NA|NA|TRBJ1-1|TRBV30
TGTGCCTGGAGTGTACTTCTGAACACTGAAGCTTTCTTT
CAWSVLLNTEAFF
>NA|NA|TRBJ2-3|TRBV3-1/TRBV3-2
TGTGCCAGCAGCCAAGTTGGTCGCGCAGATACGCAGTATTTT
CASSQVGRADTQYF
>TRBD2|NA|TRBJ2-1|TRBV9
TGTGCCAGCAGCCGGACCCTGGCGGGAGGAAAAAAGAGAAATGAGCAGTTCTTC
CASSRTLAGGKKRNEQFF
>NA|NA|TRBJ1-5|TRBV20-1
TGCAGTGCTAGTGACACAGGGTTGAATCAGCCCCAGCATTTT
CSASDTGLNQPQHF
>NA|NA|TRBJ1-3|TRBV19
TGTGCCAGTAGTACGGACACTGCCGGAAACACCATATATTTT
CASSTDTAGNTIYF
>TRBD2|once|TRBJ2-7|TRBV7-6
TGTGCCAGCAGCACGAGCGGGGGGGCCTACGAGCAGTACTTC
CASSTSGGAYEQYF
>TRBD1|NA|TRBJ2-7|TRBV29-1
TGCAGCGTTGAAGGTCAGGGGGATCTCGGCGAGCAGTACTTC
CSVEGQGDLGEQYF
>NA|NA|TRBJ2-5|TRBV27
TGTGCCAGCAGTTTTGCGGGTTTTGGTTCGGGGACCCAGTACTTC
CASSFAGFGSGTQYF
>NA|NA|TRBJ1-2|TRBV5-5
TGTGCCAGCAGCTTGGGGCTGATGCGAGGGAATGGCTACACCTTC
CASSLGLMRGNGYTF
>NA|NA|TRBJ2-7|TRBV5-1
TGCGCCAGCAGCCGCGGGACGCTAGACTCCTACGAGCAGTACTTC
CASSRGTLDSYEQYF